A selection of T cell receptor beta chains follows, all from one sample in a study of cytomegalovirus exposure and HLA in healthy donors. The table came from immunoSEQ multiplex PCR; TCRdb's copy has only in-frame clones and leaves some out. The sample lists fewer than 20,000 clones, about 75% occurring once. Sequenced sample: PBMCs. These receptors were taken from a man between 18 and 29 years old in good health and CMV-seronegative. Each CDR3 is given with its conserved first and last residue. A D gene is named only where the DNA matches it firmly. Clone sizes are given selectively: once, few, many, or a class where the clone is expanded.

V	J	D	size	DNA	CDR3
TRBV15	TRBJ2-6	NA	NA	TGTGCCACGAGAGAAACTGGGGCCAACGTCCTGACTTTC	CATRETGANVLTF
TRBV6-5	TRBJ2-7	TRBD1	medium-sized	TGTGCCAGCAGTTACCAGACAGGGAAAGGTTACGAGCAGTACTTC	CASSYQTGKGYEQYF
TRBV4-2	TRBJ2-6	NA	few	TGTGCCAGCAGCCCAACTGCCTCTGGGGCCAACGTCCTGACTTTC	CASSPTASGANVLTF
TRBV7-2	TRBJ2-1	TRBD2	NA	TGTGCCAGCAGAAACCCCTTGGCGGGGGGGGACTCCTACAATGAGCAGTTCTTC	CASRNPLAGGDSYNEQFF
TRBV6-6	TRBJ1-5	TRBD1	NA	TGTGCCAGCAGTCGACAGGGCCAAAGCAATCAGCCCCAGCATTTT	CASSRQGQSNQPQHF
TRBV30	TRBJ2-7	NA	NA	TGTGCCTGGAGTGTCCTCCGGGACATTGGCGTCTACGAGCAGTACTTC	CAWSVLRDIGVYEQYF
TRBV7-2	TRBJ2-5	TRBD1	NA	TGTGCCAGCAGCCCCCAGGGGGTTGAAGAGACCCAGTACTTC	CASSPQGVEETQYF
TRBV2	TRBJ1-3	NA	NA	TGTGCCAGCAGTGAGACAGCCCCCGGTGGAAACACCATATATTTT	CASSETAPGGNTIYF
TRBV6-5	TRBJ1-2	TRBD1	once	TGTGCCAGCAGTGAGGGGGCGGAGGGCTACACCTTC	CASSEGAEGYTF
TRBV30	TRBJ2-2	NA	NA	TGTGCCTGGAGTGTCATGAGTACCGGGGAGCTGTTTTTT	CAWSVMSTGELFF
TRBV6-1	TRBJ2-6	NA	few	TGTGCCAGCAGTGAAGCCCGTCTCTCTGGGGCCAACGTCCTGACTTTC	CASSEARLSGANVLTF
TRBV4-2	TRBJ1-5	NA	NA	TGTGCCAGCAGCCAAGACCGACAGTATAGCAATCAGCCCCAGCATTTT	CASSQDRQYSNQPQHF
TRBV30	TRBJ1-6	NA	NA	TGTGCCTGGACTCACCGGGGGGACTCACCCCTCCACTTT	CAWTHRGDSPLHF
TRBV6-1	TRBJ2-7	NA	NA	TGTGCCAGCAGTGAAGGGCTTTACGAGCAGTACTTC	CASSEGLYEQYF
TRBV20-1	TRBJ1-2	NA	NA	TGCAGTGCTAGGGACTTCTCTCCCCTCTTC	CSARDFSPLF